The 16 T cell receptor beta chains listed next were all sequenced from one sample in a study of response to subunit inactivated influenza vaccine. TCRdb used MiXCR to reprocess the RT-PCR reads, holding one entry per CDR3 protein. The profile shows about 830,000 distinct CDR3 sequences, around 18% of them singletons. The material was PBMCs from blood, obtained 5 days after vaccination. The receptor source for this set is a man aged 45-65 years who received an inactivated influenza vaccine.

This clonotype was seen only a few times. For the CDR3, the DNA is TGTGCCAGCAGCTTACGACAGGGTGTAAACATTCAGTACTTC. It specifies CASSLRQGVNIQYF. The V call is TRBV7-9, the J call TRBJ2-4; 7 bases are shared with TRBD1. V was pared by 2 bases and J by 6 bases, with 4 bases of the junction left unmatched. Germline CDR1 SEHNR, CDR2 FQNEAQ (reference sequence). CDR3 length equals 14 residues.

This clonotype was counted only a few times. This chain connects TRBV7-2 to TRBJ1-4; TRBD1 is a possible D gene (6 bases). Looked up from germline, CDR1 is SGHTA and CDR2 is FQGNSA. This CDR3 has 16 amino acids. Trimming left V 5 bases short and J 0 bases short, with 13 bases between. DNA for the CDR3: TGTGCCAGCAGCAAGGACAGCCGTCCAACTAATGAAAAACTGTTTTTT. Protein product: CASSKDSRPTNEKLFF.

This clonotype was seen only a few times. The rearrangement links TRBV20-1 to TRBJ2-7; maybe TRBD1 (6 bases). This CDR3 spans 15 amino acids. V lost 0 bases and J 2 bases, leaving 14 bases between the germline ends. Germline-derived CDR1 and CDR2 are DFQATT and SNEGSKA (reference sequence). Here the CDR3 reads CSARDKRQVPYEQYF. Here the CDR3 DNA reads TGCAGTGCTAGAGATAAGAGACAGGTTCCCTACGAGCAGTACTTC.

This clonotype was detected only a few times. The chain uses TRBV4-2 and TRBJ1-4, with D hard to call. CDR3 length: 14 amino acids. Trimming took 2 bases from V and 2 from J, leaving 6 bases between them. CDR1 is LGHNA, CDR2 YNFKEQ, per germline. CDR3 region: CASSQFQTNEKLFF. The CDR3 DNA sequence: TGTGCCAGCAGCCAATTCCAGACTAATGAAAAACTGTTTTTT.

This chain joins TRBV6-5 and TRBJ1-5; TRBD1 matches at 7 bases. Germline V gene data show CDR1 as MNHEY and CDR2 as SVGAGI. The V and J ends lost 7 bases and 4 bases, in that order; junction bases with no gene match: 13. The CDR3 contains 16 residues. The DNA of the CDR3 is TGTGCCAGCAATTCCGCCGGGACAGTGACTAATCAGCCCCAGCATTTT. Its protein is CASNSAGTVTNQPQHF.

This clonotype was detected a few times. The rearrangement uses TRBV15 and TRBJ2-3; TRBD2 matches at 7 bases. Looked up from germline, CDR1 is LNHNV and CDR2 is YYDKDF (reference sequence). The CDR3 runs to 15 residues. The V and J ends lost 6 bases and 4 bases, in that order; junction bases with no gene match: 10. The CDR3 region has the DNA TGTGCCACCAGAAAAGGGCGGGAGCGGGCAGATACGCAGTATTTT. It specifies CATRKGRERADTQYF. Together with reference TRBV15 and TRBJ2-3, the CDR3 gives the full variable domain: DAMVIQNPRYQVTQFGKPVTLSCSQTLNHNVMYWYQQKSSQAPKLLFHYYDKDFNNEADTPDNFQSRRPNTSFCFLDIRSPGLGDTAMYLCATRKGRERADTQYFGPGTRLTVL.

This clonotype showed up just a few times. The chain couples TRBV12-3 or TRBV12-4 to TRBJ1-1; the match to TRBD1 covers 8 bases. The trim removed 4 bases at V and 5 bases at J, leaving 12 bases unmatched. The CDR3 loop spans 16 amino acids. The CDR3 bases are TGTGCCAGCAGTTCCCTCCTATCAGGGGGCCGGACTGAAGCTTTCTTT. This codes for CASSSLLSGGRTEAFF.

In its sample, this clonotype was seen a few times. This chain's CDR3 is CASSRISEDNEQFF. The CDR3 nucleotides read TGTGCCAGCAGTCGAATTTCGGAGGACAATGAGCAGTTCTTC. This chain uses TRBV12-3 or TRBV12-4 with TRBJ2-1; TRBD2 is a possible D gene (5 bases). The CDR3 length is 14 residues. V dropped 5 bases and J dropped 5 bases, with 13 bases sitting between them.

The rearrangement links TRBV4-2 to TRBJ2-6, with D uncertain. V was clipped by 2 bases and J by 0 bases, with 8 bases between them. The CDR3 loop spans 16 amino acids. Germline-derived CDR1 and CDR2 are LGHNA and YNFKEQ. CDR3 in DNA: TGTGCCAGCAGCCAAAAGCTAAGCTCTGGGGCCAACGTCCTGACTTTC. Translating gives CASSQKLSSGANVLTF.

This clonotype turned up a few times. The rearrangement links TRBV6-1 to TRBJ2-1; 12 nucleotides match TRBD1. The CDR3 loop spans 18 amino acids. CDR1 and CDR2 (germline): MNHNS, SASEGT. The V gene end was trimmed by 6 bases and the J gene end by 8 bases; junction bases not matched to a gene: 17. CDR3 coding DNA: TGTGCCAGCAGCACCCCGGGACAGGGGGCGCCCGCGGTCTATGAGCAGTTCTTC. It encodes CASSTPGQGAPAVYEQFF.

In this sample, this clonotype turned up many times. The chain uses TRBV9 and TRBJ2-5, with D unresolved. The CDR3 totals 12 residues. Germline values: CDR1 SGDLS, CDR2 YYNGEE. V lost 2 bases, J lost 5 bases, and 7 bases lay in between. This CDR3 is CASSVSEETQYF. CDR3 coding DNA: TGTGCCAGCAGCGTCTCCGAGGAGACCCAGTACTTC.

The chain is built from TRBV10-3 and TRBJ2-3, with unresolved D. Trimming removed 3 bases from V and 10 bases from J, with 11 bases in between. Germline V gene sequence: CDR1 ENHRY, CDR2 SYGVKD. The CDR3 consists of 12 residues. The CDR3 DNA is TGTGCCATCAGTGATAGACCCCCTTCGCAGTATTTT. As protein: CAISDRPPSQYF.

This clonotype has just a few counts. V is TRBV10-3 and J is TRBJ2-7; D not resolved. Between the trimmed V and J ends, which lost 2 bases and 4 bases, there was a span of 15 bases. The length of the CDR3 is 15 residues. Germline V gene sequence: CDR1 ENHRY, CDR2 SYGVKD. CDR3 sequence: CAISEPTQQPYEQYF. In DNA form, the CDR3 reads TGTGCCATCAGTGAGCCGACACAGCAGCCTTACGAGCAGTACTTC.

This chain joins TRBV28 and TRBJ2-5; no clear D gene. Per the germline V gene, CDR1 is MDHEN and CDR2 is SYDVKM. The CDR3 sequence is 12 residues long. Between the trimmed V and J ends, which lost 6 bases and 9 bases, there was a span of 14 bases. The CDR3 DNA sequence: TGTGCCAGCAGCCCGGCTAGGTTGGCCCAGTACTTC. Residues: CASSPARLAQYF.

This clonotype was seen a handful of times. V usage is TRBV7-9 and J usage is TRBJ1-4; TRBD1 might be the D (5 bases). The V and J ends lost 5 bases and 0 bases respectively, with 13 bases between them. From germline, CDR1 is SEHNR and CDR2 FQNEAQ (reference sequence). The CDR3 spans 16 residues. The CDR3 region is CASSTSGGATNEKLFF. The CDR3 DNA sequence: TGTGCCAGCAGCACGTCGGGGGGAGCAACTAATGAAAAACTGTTTTTT.

As regards this clonotype: An end of the junction differs from the germline gene, which may be a read error. V usage is TRBV29-1 and J usage is TRBJ1-2; no definite D call. This CDR3 spans 14 amino acids. In germline, CDR1 is SQVTM, CDR2 ANQGSEA. CDR3 nucleotide sequence: TGCAGCGCTGAACGGCCGCATCCCAACTATGGCTACACCTTC. It is translated as CSAERPHPNYGYTF.